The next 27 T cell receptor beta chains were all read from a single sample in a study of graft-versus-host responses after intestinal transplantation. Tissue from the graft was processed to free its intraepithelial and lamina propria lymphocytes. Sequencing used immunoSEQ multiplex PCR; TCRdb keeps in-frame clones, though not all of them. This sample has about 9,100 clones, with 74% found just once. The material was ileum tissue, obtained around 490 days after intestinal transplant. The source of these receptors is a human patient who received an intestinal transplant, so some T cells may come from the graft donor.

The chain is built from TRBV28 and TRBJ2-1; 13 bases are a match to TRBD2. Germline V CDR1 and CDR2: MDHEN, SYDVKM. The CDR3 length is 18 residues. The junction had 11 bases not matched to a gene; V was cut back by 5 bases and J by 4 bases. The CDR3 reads CASSPWVLLAGGYNEQFF. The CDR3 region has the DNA TGTGCCAGCAGTCCATGGGTCCTACTAGCGGGAGGGTACAATGAGCAGTTCTTC.

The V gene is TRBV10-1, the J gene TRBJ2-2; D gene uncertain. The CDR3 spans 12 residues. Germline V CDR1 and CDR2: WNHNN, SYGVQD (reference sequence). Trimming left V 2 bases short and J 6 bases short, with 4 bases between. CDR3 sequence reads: CASSEGAGELFF. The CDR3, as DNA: TGCGCCAGCAGTGAGGGGGCCGGGGAGCTGTTTTTT.

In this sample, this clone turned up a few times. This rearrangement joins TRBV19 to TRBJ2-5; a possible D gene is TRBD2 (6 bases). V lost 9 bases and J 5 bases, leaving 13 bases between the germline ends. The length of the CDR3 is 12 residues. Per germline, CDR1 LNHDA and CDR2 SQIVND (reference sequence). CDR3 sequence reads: CASGGFGETQYF. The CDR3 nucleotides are TGTGCCAGCGGAGGGTTCGGGGAGACCCAGTACTTC.

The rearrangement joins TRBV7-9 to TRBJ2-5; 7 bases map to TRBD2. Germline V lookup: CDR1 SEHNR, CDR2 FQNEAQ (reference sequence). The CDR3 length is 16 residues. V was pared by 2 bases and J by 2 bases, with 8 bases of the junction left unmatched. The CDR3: CASSLSPREVQETQYF. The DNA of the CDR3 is TGTGCCAGCAGCTTATCCCCACGGGAGGTTCAAGAGACCCAGTACTTC.

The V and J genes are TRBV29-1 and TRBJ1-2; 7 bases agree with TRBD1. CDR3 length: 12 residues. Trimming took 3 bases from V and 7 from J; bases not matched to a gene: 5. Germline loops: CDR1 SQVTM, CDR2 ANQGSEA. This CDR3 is CSVEATGFGYTF. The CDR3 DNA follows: TGCAGCGTTGAGGCGACAGGGTTTGGCTACACCTTC.

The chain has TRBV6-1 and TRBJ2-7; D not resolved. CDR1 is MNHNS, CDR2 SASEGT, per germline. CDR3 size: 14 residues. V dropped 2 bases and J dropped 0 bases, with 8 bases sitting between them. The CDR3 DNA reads TGTGCCAGCAGTGAATGGGGAAGCTCCTACGAGCAGTACTTC. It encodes CASSEWGSSYEQYF.

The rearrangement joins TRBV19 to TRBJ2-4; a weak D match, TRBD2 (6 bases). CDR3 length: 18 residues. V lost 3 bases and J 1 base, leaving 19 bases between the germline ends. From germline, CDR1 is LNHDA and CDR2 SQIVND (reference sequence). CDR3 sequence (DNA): TGTGCCAGTAGTATGACTAGATTGGGGATTACGGCCAAAAACATTCAGTACTTC. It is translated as CASSMTRLGITAKNIQYF.

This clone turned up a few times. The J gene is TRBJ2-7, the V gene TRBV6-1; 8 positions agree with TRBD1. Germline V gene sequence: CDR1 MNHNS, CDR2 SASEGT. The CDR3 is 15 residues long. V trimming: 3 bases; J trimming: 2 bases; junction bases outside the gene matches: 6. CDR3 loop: CASSDRAGGPYEQYF. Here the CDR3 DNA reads TGTGCCAGCAGTGATAGGGCAGGGGGCCCCTACGAGCAGTACTTC.

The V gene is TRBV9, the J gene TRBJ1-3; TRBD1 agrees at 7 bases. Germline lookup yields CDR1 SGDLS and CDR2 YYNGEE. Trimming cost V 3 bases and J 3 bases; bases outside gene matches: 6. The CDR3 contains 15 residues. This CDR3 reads CASSGGTAFGNTIYF. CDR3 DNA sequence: TGTGCCAGCAGCGGGGGGACAGCCTTTGGAAACACCATATATTTT.

The CDR3 coding sequence is TGTGCCAGCTCAGTAACCTACCTGGGGGGTCAAGAGACCCAGTACTTC. It encodes CASSVTYLGGQETQYF. The rearrangement uses TRBV18 and TRBJ2-5; D is possibly TRBD2 (6 bases). The V gene lost 5 bases and the J gene lost 2 bases, with 18 bases spanning the gap. The CDR3 has 16 amino acids. Germline CDR1 KGHSH, CDR2 LQKENI.

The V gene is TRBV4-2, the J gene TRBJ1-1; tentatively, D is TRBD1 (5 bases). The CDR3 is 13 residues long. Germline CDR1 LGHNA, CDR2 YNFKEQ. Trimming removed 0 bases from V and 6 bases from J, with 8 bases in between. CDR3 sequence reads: CASSQDRRAEAFF. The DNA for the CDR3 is TGTGCCAGCAGCCAAGATCGCAGGGCTGAAGCTTTCTTT.

For the CDR3, the DNA is TGTGCCAGCAGCGTAGGGGGGGCTTCACCCCTCCACTTT. Translation gives CASSVGGASPLHF. This rearrangement joins TRBV9 to TRBJ1-6, with D maybe TRBD1 (6 bases). Germline assignment: CDR1 SGDLS and CDR2 YYNGEE. CDR3 size: 13 residues. Trimming took off 0 bases at V and 9 bases at J, with 7 bases between the two ends.

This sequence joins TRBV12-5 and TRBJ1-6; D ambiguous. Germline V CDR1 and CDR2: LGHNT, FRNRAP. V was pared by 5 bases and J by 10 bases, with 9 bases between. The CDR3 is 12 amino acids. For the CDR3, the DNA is TGTGCTAGTGGTCGGAAGGAATCACCCCTCCACTTT. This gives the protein CASGRKESPLHF.

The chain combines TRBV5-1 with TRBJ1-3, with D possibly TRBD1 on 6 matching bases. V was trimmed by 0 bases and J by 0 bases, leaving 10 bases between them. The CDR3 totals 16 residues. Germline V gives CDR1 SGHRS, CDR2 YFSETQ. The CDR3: CASSLDGGPSGNTIYF. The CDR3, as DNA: TGCGCCAGCAGCTTGGACGGGGGCCCCTCTGGAAACACCATATATTTT.

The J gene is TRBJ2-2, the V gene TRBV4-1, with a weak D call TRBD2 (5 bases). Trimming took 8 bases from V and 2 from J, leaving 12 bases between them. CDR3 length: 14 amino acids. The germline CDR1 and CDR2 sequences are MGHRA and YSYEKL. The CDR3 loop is CASRRETNTGELFF. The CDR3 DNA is TGCGCCAGCCGCCGGGAAACCAACACCGGGGAGCTGTTTTTT.

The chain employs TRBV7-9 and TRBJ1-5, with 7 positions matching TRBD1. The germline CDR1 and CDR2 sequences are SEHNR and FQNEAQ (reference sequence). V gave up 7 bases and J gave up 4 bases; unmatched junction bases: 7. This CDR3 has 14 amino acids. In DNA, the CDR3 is TGTGCCAGCATAGAGACAGGGAATAATCAGCCCCAGCATTTT. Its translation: CASIETGNNQPQHF.

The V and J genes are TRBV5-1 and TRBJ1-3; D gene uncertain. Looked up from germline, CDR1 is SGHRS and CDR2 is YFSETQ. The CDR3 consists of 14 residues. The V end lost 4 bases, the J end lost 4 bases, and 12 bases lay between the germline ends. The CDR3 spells CASSPGGLGNTIYF. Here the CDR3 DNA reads TGCGCCAGCAGCCCGGGAGGGTTAGGAAACACCATATATTTT. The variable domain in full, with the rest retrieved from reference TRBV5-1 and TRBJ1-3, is KAGVTQTPRYLIKTRGQQVTLSCSPISGHRSVSWYQQTPGQGLQFLFEYFSETQRNKGNFPGRFSGRQFSNSRSEMNVSTLELGDSALYLCASSPGGLGNTIYFGEGSWLTVV.

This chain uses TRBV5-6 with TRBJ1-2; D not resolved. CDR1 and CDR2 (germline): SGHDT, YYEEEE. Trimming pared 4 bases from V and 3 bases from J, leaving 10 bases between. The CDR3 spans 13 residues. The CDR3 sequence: CASSPERYYGYTF. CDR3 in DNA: TGTGCCAGCAGCCCTGAGAGGTACTATGGCTACACCTTC.

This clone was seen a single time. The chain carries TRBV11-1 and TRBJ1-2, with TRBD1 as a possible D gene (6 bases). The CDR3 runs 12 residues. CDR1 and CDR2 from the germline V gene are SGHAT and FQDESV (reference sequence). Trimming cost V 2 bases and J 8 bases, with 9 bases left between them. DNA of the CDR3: TGTGCCAGCAGCTTAACAGGGCAGGGCTACACCTTC. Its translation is CASSLTGQGYTF. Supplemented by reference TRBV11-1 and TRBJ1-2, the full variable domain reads EAEVAQSPRYKITEKSQAVAFWCDPISGHATLYWYRQILGQGPELLVQFQDESVVDDSQLPKDRFSAERLKGVDSTLKIQPAELGDSAMYLCASSLTGQGYTFGSGTRLTVV.

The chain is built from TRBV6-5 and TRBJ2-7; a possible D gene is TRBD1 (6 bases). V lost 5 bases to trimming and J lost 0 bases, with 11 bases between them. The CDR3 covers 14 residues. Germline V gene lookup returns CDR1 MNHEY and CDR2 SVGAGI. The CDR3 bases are TGTGCCAGCAGTAGGGACACAAGCTCCTACGAGCAGTACTTC. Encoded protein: CASSRDTSSYEQYF.

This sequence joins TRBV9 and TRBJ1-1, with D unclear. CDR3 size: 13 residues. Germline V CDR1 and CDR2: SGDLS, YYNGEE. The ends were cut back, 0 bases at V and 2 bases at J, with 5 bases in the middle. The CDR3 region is CASSVGPNTEAFF. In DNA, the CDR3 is TGTGCCAGCAGCGTAGGCCCTAACACTGAAGCTTTCTTT.

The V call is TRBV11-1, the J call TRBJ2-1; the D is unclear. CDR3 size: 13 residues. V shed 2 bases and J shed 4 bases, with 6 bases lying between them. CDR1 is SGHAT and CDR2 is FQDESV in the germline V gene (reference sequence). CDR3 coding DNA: TGTGCCAGCAGCTTACAACGGTACAATGAGCAGTTCTTC. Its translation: CASSLQRYNEQFF.

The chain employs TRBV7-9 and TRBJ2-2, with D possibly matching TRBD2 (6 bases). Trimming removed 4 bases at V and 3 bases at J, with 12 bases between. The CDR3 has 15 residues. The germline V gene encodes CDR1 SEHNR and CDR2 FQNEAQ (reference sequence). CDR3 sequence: CASSSRLGDTGELFF. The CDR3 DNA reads TGTGCCAGCAGCTCTCGACTAGGGGACACCGGGGAGCTGTTTTTT.

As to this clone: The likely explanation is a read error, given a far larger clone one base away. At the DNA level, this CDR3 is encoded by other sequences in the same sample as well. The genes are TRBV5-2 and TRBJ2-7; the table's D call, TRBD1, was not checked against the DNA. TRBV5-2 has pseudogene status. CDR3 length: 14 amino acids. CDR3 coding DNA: TGTGCCAGCAGCCAAGGACAGGCAGGAGCTCTCCAATACTTC. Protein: CASSQGQAGALQYF.

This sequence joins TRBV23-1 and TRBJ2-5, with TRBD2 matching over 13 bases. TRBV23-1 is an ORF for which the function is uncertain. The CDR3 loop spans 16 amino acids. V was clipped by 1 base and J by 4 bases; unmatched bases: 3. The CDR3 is CASSQYRTSGRETQYF. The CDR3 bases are TGCGCCAGCAGTCAATATCGGACTAGCGGGAGAGAGACCCAGTACTTC.

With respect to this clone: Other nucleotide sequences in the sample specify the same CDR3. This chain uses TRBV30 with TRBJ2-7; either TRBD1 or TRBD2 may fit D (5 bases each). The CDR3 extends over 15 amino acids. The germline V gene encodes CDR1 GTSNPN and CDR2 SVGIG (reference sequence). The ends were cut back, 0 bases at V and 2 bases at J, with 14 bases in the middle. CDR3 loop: CAWSVRGGSTYEQYF. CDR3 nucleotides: TGTGCCTGGAGTGTACGGGGCGGCTCAACCTACGAGCAGTACTTC.

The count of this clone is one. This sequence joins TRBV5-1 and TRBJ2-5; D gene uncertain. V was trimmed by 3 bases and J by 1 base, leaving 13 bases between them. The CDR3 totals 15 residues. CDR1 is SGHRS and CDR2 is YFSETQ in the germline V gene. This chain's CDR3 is CASSSQDQAQETQYF. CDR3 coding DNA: TGCGCCAGCAGCTCCCAGGACCAGGCCCAAGAGACCCAGTACTTC.